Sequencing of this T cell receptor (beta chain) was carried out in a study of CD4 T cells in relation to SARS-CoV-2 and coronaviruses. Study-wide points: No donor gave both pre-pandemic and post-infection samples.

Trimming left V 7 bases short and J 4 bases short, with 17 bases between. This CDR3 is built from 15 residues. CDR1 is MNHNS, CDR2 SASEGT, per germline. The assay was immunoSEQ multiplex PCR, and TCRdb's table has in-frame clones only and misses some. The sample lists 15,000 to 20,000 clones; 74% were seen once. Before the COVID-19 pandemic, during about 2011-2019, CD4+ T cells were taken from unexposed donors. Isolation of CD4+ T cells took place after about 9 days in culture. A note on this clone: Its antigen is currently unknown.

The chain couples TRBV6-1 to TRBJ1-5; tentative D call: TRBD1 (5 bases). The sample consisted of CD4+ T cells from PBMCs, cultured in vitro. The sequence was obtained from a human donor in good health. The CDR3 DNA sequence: TGTGCCAGCACCTCGATGCGGACACCGAATCAGCCCCAGCATTTT. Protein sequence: CASTSMRTPNQPQHF.